This passage covers 10 T cell receptor beta chains from one sample sequenced in a study of CD8 T cells in Susac syndrome. A quantity of roughly 0.5 to 1 ug RNA underwent reverse transcription using random hexamers. Each CDR3 protein gets one entry after TCRdb re-called the immunoSEQ multiplex PCR reads with MiXCR. Among approximately 150,000 distinct CDR3 sequences, 65% to 90% were seen once, and the ten largest hold 0.51%. Input material: CD8+ T cells from PBMCs. The receptors come from a human donor with multiple sclerosis.

The chain combines TRBV25-1 with TRBJ2-5, with D hard to call. Germline CDR1 is MGHDK and CDR2 is SYGVNS. The germline V and J ends were trimmed by 0 bases and 3 bases, with 8 bases remaining between them. The CDR3 contains 14 residues. CDR3 nucleotide sequence: TGTGCCAGCAGTGAATATTTGTTGGAAGAGACCCAGTACTTC. It encodes CASSEYLLEETQYF.

This sequence joins TRBV9 and TRBJ2-3, with D uncertain. The CDR3 totals 12 residues. Germline V lookup: CDR1 SGDLS, CDR2 YYNGEE. V shed 0 bases and J shed 5 bases, with 4 bases lying between them. The CDR3 DNA follows: TGTGCCAGCAGCGTAGATGTAGATACGCAGTATTTT. Residues: CASSVDVDTQYF.

The rearrangement uses TRBV24-1 and TRBJ1-5, with D unresolved. CDR3 size: 16 residues. CDR1 is KGHDR and CDR2 is SFDVKD in the germline V gene. Trimming removed 5 bases from V and 0 bases from J, with 13 bases in between. CDR3 in DNA: TGTGCCACCAGTGGAAACCAAGTCTATAGCAATCAGCCCCAGCATTTT. Translated: CATSGNQVYSNQPQHF.

V is TRBV18 and J is TRBJ2-3, with TRBD2 identical over 11 bases. The CDR3 extends over 17 amino acids. V shed 5 bases and J 6 bases; nucleotides not matched to a gene: 13. Germline-derived CDR1 and CDR2 are KGHSH and LQKENI. CDR3 in DNA: TGTGCCAGCTCATCACTAGCGGGGGACCCACGCGCGGATACGCAGTATTTT. Amino acids: CASSSLAGDPRADTQYF.

The V call is TRBV27, the J call TRBJ1-1; no definite D call. This CDR3 is built from 13 residues. Germline V gives CDR1 MNHEY, CDR2 SMNVEV (reference sequence). V shed 6 bases and J shed 7 bases, with 15 bases lying between them. CDR3 nucleotides: TGTGCCAGCAGAGACCTAACAGCCTTTGAAGCTTTCTTT. It encodes CASRDLTAFEAFF.

The chain is built from TRBV6-1 and TRBJ2-7; D perhaps matches TRBD1 (5 bases). Looked up from germline, CDR1 is MNHNS and CDR2 is SASEGT. The ends were cut back, 4 bases at V and 5 bases at J, with 18 bases in the middle. The CDR3 covers 15 residues. The CDR3 region is CASSGTSVRGHEQYV. CDR3 coding DNA: TGTGCCAGCAGTGGGACCAGCGTAAGGGGTCACGAGCAGTACGTC.

This clonotype was picked up one time. The CDR3 spells CASSPLRRTGLSAFF. For the CDR3, the DNA is TGTGCCAGCTCACCACTCCGGAGGACAGGGCTTTCGGCTTTCTTT. The V gene is TRBV18, the J gene TRBJ1-1; 8 nucleotides match TRBD1. The CDR3 runs to 15 residues. CDR1 KGHSH and CDR2 LQKENI come from the germline V gene. Trimming took 1 base from V and 11 from J; bases not matched to a gene: 12.

V usage is TRBV27 and J usage is TRBJ2-1, with 7 bases identical to TRBD1. The CDR3 totals 15 residues. J gave up 4 bases and V 6 bases, and 9 bases lay outside the gene matches. Per the germline V gene, CDR1 is MNHEY and CDR2 is SMNVEV (reference sequence). In nucleotides, the CDR3 is TGTGCCAGCAGCCTAGGGGGCGAGACTTACAATGAGCAGTTCTTC. It specifies CASSLGGETYNEQFF.

The J gene is TRBJ2-7, the V gene TRBV27; 8 positions agree with TRBD1. The V segment lost 5 bases and the J segment 5 bases; nucleotides outside the gene matches: 8. Germline CDR1 is MNHEY and CDR2 is SMNVEV (reference sequence). CDR3 size: 14 residues. CDR3 DNA: TGTGCCAGCAGTCAACGGACAGGGCCCCACGAGCAGTACTTC. It codes for CASSQRTGPHEQYF.

This clonotype was seen only a few times. This chain uses TRBV5-6 with TRBJ2-7, with D tentatively TRBD1 (5 bases). The CDR3 is made up of 13 amino acids. Germline lookup yields CDR1 SGHDT and CDR2 YYEEEE. Trimming took off 4 bases at V and 3 bases at J, with 11 bases between the two ends. CDR3 amino acids: CASSPTVGYEQYF. Written as DNA, the CDR3 is TGTGCCAGCAGCCCGACAGTGGGCTACGAGCAGTACTTC.